Detailed here is one T cell receptor beta chain. What it binds is not known. A read error is possible here, since a much larger clone lies one base away. TCRdb processed the reads anew with MiXCR; each CDR3 protein has one entry. This sample carries 250,000 to 300,000 distinct CDR3 sequences, around 20% of them seen once, and the ten largest clones take roughly a fifth. The data derive from a study of T cell repertoires in cytomegalovirus infection. About the study: Peptides in the study included HLA-C-restricted and HLA-B-restricted CMV epitopes. CMV infection plus the matching HLA type was flagged by public TCR beta signatures. General study points: People with CMV and the relevant HLA were identified by cumulative public TCR beta family frequency.

CDR1 ENHRY and CDR2 SYGVKD come from the germline V gene. The CDR3 totals 14 residues. The clonotype originates from a human donor in good health (CMV status not recorded). Some clones in this sample may be carry-over from other donors' samples. The source was cultured PBMCs, collected from culture after CMV antigen stimulation. The chain recombines TRBV10-3 with TRBJ2-7, with D perhaps TRBD2 (5 bases). CDR3 DNA sequence: TGTGCCATCAGTGAAATACTAGTGAAGTACGAGCAGAACGTC. Protein sequence: CAISEILVKYEQNV.